This T cell receptor beta chain was captured by sequencing in a study of shared clonotypes between healthy human individuals. Study information: Used for every donor were three CD4 naive, three CD4 memory, two CD8 naive and one CD8 memory plate. Study-wide findings and caveats: Compared with memory subsets, naive subsets generally had larger estimated richness.

To note about this clone: Its antigen is not known. The sample carries other DNA sequences with the same CDR3.

Assay: immunoSEQ multiplex PCR; the TCRdb copy retains only in-frame clones and omits some. The data show approximately 2,300,000 clones, 85% to 95% seen once. Per germline, CDR1 SGHRS and CDR2 YFSETQ. Trimming took 3 bases from V and 7 from J; bases not matched to a gene: 5. The CDR3 covers 15 residues. Sample: naive CD4+ T cells from PBMCs. Sample subset: CD45RA+ positively selected. The receptor comes from a man between 18 and 35 years old in good health. Some clones in this sample may be carry-over from other donors' samples. This chain joins TRBV5-1 and TRBJ2-1; 12 bases are shared with TRBD2. The CDR3 loop is CASSWLAGGPNEQFF. For the CDR3, the DNA is TGCGCCAGCAGCTGGCTAGCGGGAGGGCCTAATGAGCAGTTCTTC.